What follows are 30 T cell receptor beta chains derived from one specimen sequenced in a study of T cells after yellow fever vaccination. TCRdb recomputed calls from the 5' RACE reads with MiXCR, one row per CDR3 protein. Among some 5,000 distinct CDR3 sequences, over 3% were seen once, and the ten largest hold more than 50%. The sequenced sample was PBMCs, either bulk or a sorted T-cell subset (CD4+, CD8+, memory, or dextramer-sorted; not recorded which), obtained 15 days after the yellow fever booster vaccination. The receptors originated from a man aged 25 to 40 who received the YFV17D yellow fever vaccine.

This clonotype has ten or more counts. The rearrangement joins TRBV10-2 to TRBJ2-5; maybe TRBD1 (5 bases). V was shortened by 6 bases and J by 5 bases, with 13 bases between the two germline ends. Germline V gene lookup returns CDR1 WSHSY and CDR2 SAAADI. This CDR3 comprises 13 residues. This CDR3 reads CASSQQGRETQYF. DNA for the CDR3: TGCGCCAGCAGCCAGCAGGGAAGGGAGACCCAGTACTTC.

Many counts were recorded for this clonotype. V is TRBV5-1 and J is TRBJ1-2; 7 positions match TRBD1. This CDR3 has 16 amino acids. Germline V gives CDR1 SGHRS, CDR2 YFSETQ. The J segment lost 0 bases and the V segment lost 0 bases, leaving 5 bases of the junction unmatched. The CDR3 protein is CASSLAQGGPNYGYTF. The CDR3 coding sequence is TGCGCCAGCAGCTTGGCGCAAGGGGGCCCTAACTATGGCTACACCTTC.

In its sample, this clonotype ranks as medium-sized. The chain recombines TRBV25-1 with TRBJ2-2; D might be TRBD1 (6 bases). Germline values: CDR1 MGHDK, CDR2 SYGVNS. Trimming took 2 bases from V and 1 from J, leaving 8 bases between them. There are 15 residues in the CDR3. The chain's CDR3 is CASSEDRLNTGELFF. In DNA form, the CDR3 reads TGTGCCAGCAGTGAAGACAGGCTGAACACCGGGGAGCTGTTTTTT.

There are many counts of this clonotype. V gene TRBV6-2 or TRBV6-3 combines with J gene TRBJ2-1; D perhaps matches TRBD2 (5 bases). Per germline, CDR1 MNHEY and CDR2 SVGEGT. Trimming took off 8 bases at V and 0 bases at J, with 11 bases between the two ends. The CDR3 totals 14 residues. The CDR3 DNA reads as TGTGCCAGCGCTGAGGGAGCCTCCTACAATGAGCAGTTCTTC. Translated, it gives CASAEGASYNEQFF.

This clonotype is termed medium-sized (0.01 to 0.1%). This chain uses TRBV29-1 with TRBJ2-1; TRBD2 aligns across 10 bases. This CDR3 region has 13 residues. The trim removed 7 bases at V and 6 bases at J, leaving 6 bases unmatched. The V gene's germline CDR1 is SQVTM and CDR2 ANQGSEA. The CDR3 bases are TGCAGCGCTTTGGGACTAGCGAGCAATGAGCAGTTCTTC. It specifies CSALGLASNEQFF.

This clonotype has a count of ten or more. J is TRBJ2-2 and V is TRBV4-3; 11 nucleotides match TRBD1. CDR3 length equals 16 residues. The V gene end was trimmed by 0 bases and the J gene end by 6 bases; junction bases not matched to a gene: 3. Germline-derived CDR1 and CDR2 are LGHNA and YSLEER. In nucleotides, the CDR3 is TGCGCCAGCAGCCAAGACCCGGGACAGGGGGCCGGGGAGCTGTTTTTT. Translation: CASSQDPGQGAGELFF.

In this sample, this clonotype is medium-sized. V is TRBV2 and J is TRBJ2-7; TRBD1 is a possible D gene (5 bases). Germline CDR1 and CDR2: SNHLY and FYNNEI. V was trimmed by 4 bases and J by 4 bases, leaving 11 bases between them. This CDR3 region has 13 residues. The CDR3 coding sequence is TGTGCCAGCAGTGGGCAGGGATGGTACGAGCAGTACTTC. Translation gives CASSGQGWYEQYF.

This clonotype has ten or more counts. V and J are TRBV7-2 and TRBJ2-7; TRBD1 matches 7 bases. V lost 5 bases and J lost 7; bases outside the gene matches: 8. The CDR3 runs 13 residues. The germline V gene encodes CDR1 SGHTA and CDR2 FQGNSA. The chain's CDR3 is CASSDSLDREQYF. CDR3 DNA sequence: TGTGCCAGCAGCGACAGTCTGGACAGGGAGCAGTACTTC.

This clonotype was seen ten or more times. This chain joins TRBV27 and TRBJ2-2; 14 bases are a match to TRBD2. This CDR3 has 18 residues. Germline values: CDR1 MNHEY, CDR2 SMNVEV (reference sequence). The V segment lost 3 bases and the J segment 1 base; nucleotides outside the gene matches: 4. CDR3 sequence (DNA): TGTGCCAGCAGTTTCTTGACTAGCGGGAGGGTGAACACCGGGGAGCTGTTTTTT. This translates into CASSFLTSGRVNTGELFF.

This clonotype was seen at least ten times. The chain combines TRBV18 with TRBJ2-5; no definite D call. Per germline, CDR1 KGHSH and CDR2 LQKENI. This CDR3 has 13 residues. Trimming took off 4 bases at V and 2 bases at J, with 8 bases between the two ends. CDR3 nucleotide sequence: TGTGCCAGCTCACTAACTCGACAAGAGACCCAGTACTTC. It codes for CASSLTRQETQYF.

Ten or more counts support this clonotype. The chain has TRBV4-3 and TRBJ1-5; 7 bases line up with TRBD1. J was trimmed by 6 bases and V by 3 bases; bases with no gene match: 8. Germline V lookup: CDR1 LGHNA, CDR2 YSLEER. This CDR3 has 15 residues. CDR3 coding DNA: TGCGCCAGCAGCCAGGGAACAGGGGTGTTTCAGCCCCAGCATTTT. Translated: CASSQGTGVFQPQHF.

The chain recombines TRBV20-1 with TRBJ1-5; 8 nucleotides align to TRBD1. The germline CDR1 and CDR2 sequences are DFQATT and SNEGSKA (reference sequence). Trimming took 5 bases from V and 9 from J; bases not matched to a gene: 18. The CDR3 runs to 16 residues. CDR3 region: CSAWGQGACWGWPQHF. CDR3 nucleotides: TGCAGTGCTTGGGGCCAGGGGGCGTGTTGGGGTTGGCCCCAGCATTTT.

As regards this clonotype: One base away lies a much larger clone, so this may be a sequencing read error. J is TRBJ2-3 and V is TRBV10-1; the D gene is possibly TRBD1 (5 bases). Germline loops: CDR1 WNHNN, CDR2 SYGVQD (reference sequence). The CDR3 runs to 13 residues. V was pared by 3 bases and J by 9 bases, with 13 bases between. Here the CDR3 reads CASSDPGNSTQYF. CDR3 nucleotides: TGCGCCAGCAGTGATCCAGGGAACTCCACGCAGTATTTT.

This clonotype ranks as medium-sized. This rearrangement joins TRBV5-1 to TRBJ2-5, with 7 bases aligning to TRBD1. Per germline, CDR1 SGHRS and CDR2 YFSETQ. The CDR3 extends over 15 amino acids. With 5 bases clipped from V and 4 bases from J, the junction kept 11 bases outside the gene matches. CDR3: CASRFRPGQPETQYF. CDR3 in DNA: TGCGCCAGCAGATTTCGTCCGGGACAGCCAGAGACCCAGTACTTC.

This clonotype was recorded at least ten times. The rearrangement links TRBV7-3 to TRBJ2-1; 8 bases fit TRBD2. The CDR3 has 14 amino acids. With 2 bases clipped from V and 8 bases from J, the junction kept 5 bases outside the gene matches. The germline V gene has CDR1 SGHTA and CDR2 FQGTGA. CDR3 amino acids: CASSLGLARDEQFF. The CDR3, as DNA: TGTGCCAGCAGCTTAGGACTAGCACGGGATGAGCAGTTCTTC.

The sample holds many counts of this clonotype. The chain couples TRBV20-1 to TRBJ2-7; D not certain. The CDR3 totals 14 residues. Germline V CDR1 and CDR2: DFQATT, SNEGSKA (reference sequence). With 4 bases removed from V and 3 bases from J, the gap between germline ends came to 16 bases. The CDR3 region is CSAKDTRTDYEQYF. CDR3 nucleotides: TGCAGTGCTAAAGACACGAGAACCGACTACGAGCAGTACTTC.

Ten or more counts support this clonotype. The chain couples TRBV29-1 to TRBJ2-1; D is undetermined. The CDR3 length is 14 residues. The germline V and J ends were trimmed by 0 bases and 7 bases, with 13 bases remaining between them. Germline lookup yields CDR1 SQVTM and CDR2 ANQGSEA. CDR3 bases: TGCAGCGTTGAAGAACGTGCTATCTATAATGAGCAGTTCTTC. Its translation: CSVEERAIYNEQFF.

By sample share, this clonotype is medium-sized. This chain links TRBV6-2 or TRBV6-3 with TRBJ2-7; D gene ambiguous. CDR3 length: 13 amino acids. V was shortened by 4 bases and J by 4 bases, with 11 bases between the two germline ends. The germline V gene has CDR1 MNHEY and CDR2 SVGEGT. CDR3: CASSLTQGYEQYF. The CDR3 DNA reads as TGTGCCAGCAGTTTAACCCAAGGTTACGAGCAGTACTTC.

By sample share, this clonotype is medium-sized. The gene calls are TRBV11-2 and TRBJ2-3; a possible D gene is TRBD2 (6 bases). Trimming took 6 bases from V and 0 from J, leaving 13 bases between them. Germline V lookup: CDR1 SGHAT, CDR2 FQNNGV. The length of the CDR3 is 15 residues. The CDR3 DNA reads as TGTGCCAGCAGTCCGGCCGGGACTAGCACAGATACGCAGTATTTT. Protein: CASSPAGTSTDTQYF.

At least ten counts were recorded for this clonotype. The V and J genes are TRBV5-1 and TRBJ2-3; 8 bases fit TRBD1. CDR3 size: 15 residues. Looked up from germline, CDR1 is SGHRS and CDR2 is YFSETQ. With V trimmed by 2 bases and J by 2 bases, 4 bases remained unmatched. The CDR3 reads CASSFGQGATDTQYF. CDR3 nucleotide sequence: TGCGCCAGCAGCTTTGGGCAGGGGGCCACAGATACGCAGTATTTT. Complete variable domain (other parts from reference TRBV5-1 and TRBJ2-3): KAGVTQTPRYLIKTRGQQVTLSCSPISGHRSVSWYQQTPGQGLQFLFEYFSETQRNKGNFPGRFSGRQFSNSRSEMNVSTLELGDSALYLCASSFGQGATDTQYFGPGTRLTVL.

Within the sample, this clonotype is medium-sized. The chain uses TRBV19 and TRBJ2-3; 8 bases agree with TRBD2. The V gene's germline CDR1 is LNHDA and CDR2 SQIVND (reference sequence). This CDR3 contains 13 residues. The CDR3 protein is CAARGGAADTQYF. The CDR3 region has the DNA TGTGCAGCTCGGGGGGGCGCGGCAGATACGCAGTATTTT.

There are many counts of this clonotype. The chain carries TRBV20-1 and TRBJ2-2; D is ambiguous. The V gene's germline CDR1 is DFQATT and CDR2 SNEGSKA (reference sequence). CDR3 length: 12 amino acids. Trimming cost V 5 bases and J 4 bases, with 8 bases left between them. In nucleotides, the CDR3 is TGCAGTGCTTGGGTAGGCACCGGGGAGCTGTTTTTT. Its protein is CSAWVGTGELFF.

In its sample, this clonotype was seen many times. V and J are TRBV20-1 and TRBJ2-5; 7 positions match TRBD1. CDR1 DFQATT and CDR2 SNEGSKA come from the germline V gene (reference sequence). The V gene end was trimmed by 2 bases and the J gene end by 5 bases; junction bases not matched to a gene: 8. The CDR3 loop spans 14 amino acids. The DNA of the CDR3 is TGCAGTGCTAGATGGACAGGCAGAGCGGAGACCCAGTACTTC. It encodes CSARWTGRAETQYF.

This clonotype has a count of ten or more. V gene TRBV4-2 combines with J gene TRBJ2-3; weak D call: TRBD2 (5 bases). V dropped 2 bases and J dropped 6 bases, with 21 bases sitting between them. Germline values: CDR1 LGHNA, CDR2 YNFKEQ. The CDR3 covers 17 residues. The chain's CDR3 is CASSQTAAVRSRDTQYF. DNA of the CDR3: TGTGCCAGCAGCCAAACCGCAGCGGTACGTAGCAGGGATACGCAGTATTTT.

By frequency in the sample, this clonotype is medium-sized. This chain uses TRBV20-1 with TRBJ2-1; the match to TRBD2 covers 13 bases. The V and J ends lost 6 bases and 7 bases, in that order; junction bases with no gene match: 6. Germline assignment: CDR1 DFQATT and CDR2 SNEGSKA (reference sequence). This CDR3 spans 14 amino acids. This CDR3 reads CSATGLAGVNEQFF. The CDR3 region has the DNA TGCAGTGCCACTGGACTAGCGGGAGTGAATGAGCAGTTCTTC.

This clonotype is medium-sized by share. The chain combines TRBV4-3 with TRBJ1-2; no clear D. CDR3 length: 15 amino acids. Trimming stripped 2 bases from V and 1 base from J, with 11 bases between. Germline V gene lookup returns CDR1 LGHNA and CDR2 YSLEER. The CDR3 spells CASSQNGEGNYGYTF. CDR3 in DNA: TGCGCCAGCAGCCAAAACGGGGAGGGTAACTATGGCTACACCTTC.

By proportion, this clonotype is medium-sized. The genes are TRBV5-1 and TRBJ2-3; TRBD2 agrees at 12 bases. Germline V gene sequence: CDR1 SGHRS, CDR2 YFSETQ. This CDR3 contains 21 residues. V gave up 2 bases and J gave up 6 bases; unmatched junction bases: 22. CDR3 DNA sequence: TGCGCCAGCAGCTTCCCTACCGGGTCTAGCGGGAGGGCCGAATTCTCCGATACGCAGTATTTT. Translated: CASSFPTGSSGRAEFSDTQYF.

The V call is TRBV19, the J call TRBJ2-1, with 8 bases identical to TRBD1. Germline values: CDR1 LNHDA, CDR2 SQIVND (reference sequence). Trimming cost V 5 bases and J 3 bases; bases outside gene matches: 12. The CDR3 totals 17 residues. The CDR3 reads CASSWQGATRGYNEQFF. CDR3 coding DNA: TGTGCCAGTAGTTGGCAGGGGGCGACCCGGGGCTACAATGAGCAGTTCTTC.

This clonotype was found many times. This chain connects TRBV7-2 to TRBJ2-7; 8 bases map to TRBD1. Per germline, CDR1 SGHTA and CDR2 FQGNSA. V shed 1 base, J shed 12 bases, and the junction held 20 bases outside the gene matches. The CDR3 is 17 residues long. Here the CDR3 DNA reads TGTGCCAGCAGCTTAGTGGTCCGGGCAGGGGGCACCGATCTGCTGTACTTC. The encoded protein is CASSLVVRAGGTDLLYF.

By proportion, this clonotype is medium-sized. The chain has TRBV10-3 and TRBJ2-5, with TRBD2 identical over 12 bases. The germline V gene encodes CDR1 ENHRY and CDR2 SYGVKD. This CDR3 has 17 amino acids. Trimming took 10 bases from V and 5 from J; bases not matched to a gene: 17. The CDR3 DNA is TGTGCCACCCTTCCCACGACTAGCGGGAGTCTCAAGGAGACCCAGTACTTC. The encoded protein is CATLPTTSGSLKETQYF.